Below, 12 T cell receptor beta chains from the same sample are listed, as sequenced in a study of PD-L1 blockade in urothelial cancer. Clones were sequenced by immunoSEQ multiplex PCR, and TCRdb holds only the in-frame ones, with some missing. The sample includes 40,000 to 55,000 clones, around 84% of them seen just once. Described time point: pretreatment peripheral blood. The specimen comprised PBMCs, sampled around atezolizumab (anti-PD-L1) treatment. The source of these receptors is a man aged 55 to 70 with urothelial cancer.

The table lists this clone with a few counts. V is TRBV7-2 and J is TRBJ1-5; D call uncertain. Germline V gene data show CDR1 as SGHTA and CDR2 as FQGNSA. The CDR3 length is 15 residues. Trimming removed 1 base at V and 0 bases at J, with 7 bases between. The CDR3 loop is CASSLERSSNQPQHF. DNA for the CDR3: TGTGCCAGCAGCTTAGAGCGCAGTAGCAATCAGCCCCAGCATTTT.

The chain couples TRBV19 to TRBJ1-3; no clear D. The CDR3 length is 15 residues. Germline V gene lookup returns CDR1 LNHDA and CDR2 SQIVND (reference sequence). The V and J ends lost 8 bases and 4 bases respectively, with 18 bases between them. Here the CDR3 DNA reads TGTGCCAGTCTCAACTCAGGCAGTCTCGGAAACACCATATATTTT. It specifies CASLNSGSLGNTIYF.

The chain couples TRBV7-8 to TRBJ2-1; 11 nucleotides match TRBD2. Trimming at V came to 5 bases and at J to 2 bases, leaving 8 bases not matched to a gene. Germline CDR1 SGHVS, CDR2 FQNEAQ. CDR3 length: 17 residues. DNA for the CDR3: TGTGCCAGCAGCATTAGCGGGAGGGTCGACACCTACAATGAGCAGTTCTTC. Its protein product is CASSISGRVDTYNEQFF.

CDR3 sequence reads: CASSPSQEMTQYF. CDR3 bases: TGTGCCAGCTCACCGAGCCAAGAGATGACCCAGTACTTC. The chain combines TRBV18 with TRBJ2-5; D uncertain. Germline V lookup: CDR1 KGHSH, CDR2 LQKENI. Deletions cut 3 bases from V and 7 bases from J, with 12 bases between. CDR3 length equals 13 residues.

The chain carries TRBV5-1 and TRBJ2-3; 12 nucleotides align to TRBD2. From germline, CDR1 is SGHRS and CDR2 YFSETQ. Trimming removed 0 bases from V and 9 bases from J; junction bases left unmatched: 8. This CDR3 contains 16 residues. In DNA form, the CDR3 reads TGCGCCAGCAGCTTGGAGGCTAGCGGGAGGGCTGGCACGCAGTATTTT. Translation: CASSLEASGRAGTQYF.

The gene calls are TRBV25-1 and TRBJ1-2; 11 nucleotides match TRBD1. Germline V lookup: CDR1 MGHDK, CDR2 SYGVNS. The CDR3 totals 13 residues. Trimming at V came to 10 bases and at J to 7 bases, leaving 8 bases not matched to a gene. Here the CDR3 reads CATGGQGAGGYTF. The CDR3 DNA follows: TGTGCCACGGGAGGACAGGGGGCCGGTGGCTACACCTTC.

The rearrangement uses TRBV6-4 and TRBJ1-3; no reliable D call. The CDR3 consists of 14 residues. CDR1 and CDR2 from the germline V gene are MRHNA and SNTAGT. V shed 7 bases and J shed 0 bases, with 10 bases lying between them. The CDR3 spells CASTTGGSGNTIYF. The CDR3 DNA is TGTGCCAGCACCACGGGTGGCTCTGGAAACACCATATATTTT.

The genes are TRBV4-3 and TRBJ1-2; 10 bases line up with TRBD1. This CDR3 is built from 16 residues. Germline V gene data show CDR1 as LGHNA and CDR2 as YSLEER. Trimming took 1 base from V and 2 from J; bases not matched to a gene: 4. CDR3 amino acids: CASSQAQGQGNYGYTF. As DNA, the CDR3 is TGCGCCAGCAGCCAAGCACAGGGACAGGGGAACTATGGCTACACCTTC.

This chain links TRBV18 with TRBJ2-3; D is undetermined. The CDR3 loop spans 14 amino acids. Germline V gene sequence: CDR1 KGHSH, CDR2 LQKENI. V lost 3 bases and J lost 5, with 12 bases in between. CDR3 DNA sequence: TGTGCCAGCTCACCGTTAGTATCTCTAGATACGCAGTATTTT. It yields the protein CASSPLVSLDTQYF.

Of note for this clone: At one end, the junction sequence differs from germline, possibly due to a read error. V is TRBV7-7 and J is TRBJ2-1, with D unresolved. CDR3 length: 12 residues. CDR1 is SSHAT and CDR2 is FNYEAQ in the germline V gene (reference sequence). This CDR3 reads CASSLGNNEQFF. The DNA of the CDR3 is TGTGCTAGCAGCTTGGGCAACAATGAGCAGTTCTTC.

The chain recombines TRBV5-1 with TRBJ1-1; D not resolved. The CDR3 is 14 residues long. Trimming removed 5 bases at V and 2 bases at J, with 13 bases between. Per the germline V gene, CDR1 is SGHRS and CDR2 is YFSETQ. CDR3 protein: CASSSLGRNTEAFF. Here the CDR3 DNA reads TGCGCCAGCAGTTCGCTTGGCCGCAACACTGAAGCTTTCTTT.

The chain combines TRBV30 with TRBJ2-7; 9 bases align to TRBD1. Germline CDR1 GTSNPN, CDR2 SVGIG (reference sequence). The CDR3 is made up of 15 amino acids. The V and J ends lost 5 bases and 4 bases, in that order; junction bases with no gene match: 12. The chain's CDR3 is CAWGLPGTGPYEQYF. The CDR3 DNA reads as TGTGCCTGGGGCTTACCCGGGACAGGGCCTTACGAGCAGTACTTC. Based on the CDR3 plus reference TRBV30 and TRBJ2-7, the full variable domain is SQTIHQWPATLVQPVGSPLSLECTVEGTSNPNLYWYRQAAGRGLQLLFYSVGIGQISSEVPQNLSASRPQDRQFILSSKKLLLSDSGFYLCAWGLPGTGPYEQYFGPGTRLTVT.